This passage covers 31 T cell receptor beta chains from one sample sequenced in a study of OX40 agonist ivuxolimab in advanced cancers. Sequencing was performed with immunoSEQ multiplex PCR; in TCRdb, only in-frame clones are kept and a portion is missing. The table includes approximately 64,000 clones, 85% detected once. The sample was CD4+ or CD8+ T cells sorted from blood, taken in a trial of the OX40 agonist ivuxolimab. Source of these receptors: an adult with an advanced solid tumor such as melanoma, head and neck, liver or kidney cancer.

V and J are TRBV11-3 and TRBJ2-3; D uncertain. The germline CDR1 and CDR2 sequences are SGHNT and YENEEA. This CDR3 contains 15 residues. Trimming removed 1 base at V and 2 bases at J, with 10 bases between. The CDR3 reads CASSLGTTTTDTQYF. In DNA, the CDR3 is TGTGCCAGCAGCTTAGGCACCACCACCACAGATACGCAGTATTTT.

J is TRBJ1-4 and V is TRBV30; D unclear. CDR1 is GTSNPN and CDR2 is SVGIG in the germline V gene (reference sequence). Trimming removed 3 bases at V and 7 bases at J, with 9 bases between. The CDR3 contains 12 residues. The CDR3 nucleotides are TGTGCCTGGAGCCCTTTCGGTGAAAAACTGTTTTTT. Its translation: CAWSPFGEKLFF.

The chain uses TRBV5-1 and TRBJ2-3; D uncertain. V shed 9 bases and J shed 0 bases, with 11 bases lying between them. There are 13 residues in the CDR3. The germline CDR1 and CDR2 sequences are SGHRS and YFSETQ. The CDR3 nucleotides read TGCGCCACCTCAGAACCTAGCACAGATACGCAGTATTTT. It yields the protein CATSEPSTDTQYF.

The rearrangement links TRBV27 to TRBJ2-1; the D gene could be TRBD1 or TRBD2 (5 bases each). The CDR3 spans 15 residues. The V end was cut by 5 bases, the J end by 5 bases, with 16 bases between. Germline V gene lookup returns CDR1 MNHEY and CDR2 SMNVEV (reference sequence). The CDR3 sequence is CASSVTGTFHNEQFF. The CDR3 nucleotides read TGTGCCAGCAGTGTGACCGGGACCTTTCACAATGAGCAGTTCTTC.

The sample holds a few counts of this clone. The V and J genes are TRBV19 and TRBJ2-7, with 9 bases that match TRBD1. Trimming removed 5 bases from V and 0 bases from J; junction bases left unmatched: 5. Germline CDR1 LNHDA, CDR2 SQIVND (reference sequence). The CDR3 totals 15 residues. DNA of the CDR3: TGTGCCAGTAGTCTCGGACAGGGGACCTCCTACGAGCAGTACTTC. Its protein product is CASSLGQGTSYEQYF.

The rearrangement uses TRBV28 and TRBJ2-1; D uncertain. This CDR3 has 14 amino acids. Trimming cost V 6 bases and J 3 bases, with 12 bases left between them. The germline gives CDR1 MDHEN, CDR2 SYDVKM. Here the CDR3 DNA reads TGTGCCAGCAGCATTTGGCCAGGCTACAATGAGCAGTTCTTC. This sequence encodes CASSIWPGYNEQFF. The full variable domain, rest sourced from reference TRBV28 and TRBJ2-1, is DVKVTQSSRYLVKRTGEKVFLECVQDMDHENMFWYRQDPGLGLRLIYFSYDVKMKEKGDIPEGYSVSREKKERFSLILESASTNQTSMYLCASSIWPGYNEQFFGPGTRLTVL.

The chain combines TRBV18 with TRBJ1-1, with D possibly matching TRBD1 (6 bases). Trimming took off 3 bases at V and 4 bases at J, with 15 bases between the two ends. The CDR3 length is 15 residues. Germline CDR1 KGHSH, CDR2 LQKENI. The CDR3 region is CASSPSAGGPTEAFF. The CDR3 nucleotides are TGTGCCAGCTCACCGAGCGCGGGGGGGCCCACTGAAGCTTTCTTT. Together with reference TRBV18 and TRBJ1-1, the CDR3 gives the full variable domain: NAGVMQNPRHLVRRRGQEARLRCSPMKGHSHVYWYRQLPEEGLKFMVYLQKENIIDESGMPKERFSAEFPKEGPSILRIQQVVRGDSAAYFCASSPSAGGPTEAFFGQGTRLTVV.

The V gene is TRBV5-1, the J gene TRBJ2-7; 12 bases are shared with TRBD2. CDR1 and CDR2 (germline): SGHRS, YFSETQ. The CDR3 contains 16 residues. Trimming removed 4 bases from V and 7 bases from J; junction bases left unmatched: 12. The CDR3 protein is CASSALAGGPSREQYF. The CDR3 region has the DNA TGCGCCAGCAGCGCGCTAGCGGGAGGGCCCTCGCGGGAGCAGTACTTC.

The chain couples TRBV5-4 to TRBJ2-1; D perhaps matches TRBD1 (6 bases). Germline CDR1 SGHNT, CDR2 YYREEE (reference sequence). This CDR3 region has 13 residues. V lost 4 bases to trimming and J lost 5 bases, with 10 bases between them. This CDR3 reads CASSLDRNNEQFF. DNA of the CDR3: TGTGCCAGCAGCCTGGACAGAAACAATGAGCAGTTCTTC.

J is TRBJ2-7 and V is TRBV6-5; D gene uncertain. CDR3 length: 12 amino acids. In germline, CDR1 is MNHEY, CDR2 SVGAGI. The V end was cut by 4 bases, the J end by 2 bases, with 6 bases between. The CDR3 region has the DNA TGTGCCAGCAGTTCTGGGCCCTACGAGCAGTACTTC. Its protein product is CASSSGPYEQYF.

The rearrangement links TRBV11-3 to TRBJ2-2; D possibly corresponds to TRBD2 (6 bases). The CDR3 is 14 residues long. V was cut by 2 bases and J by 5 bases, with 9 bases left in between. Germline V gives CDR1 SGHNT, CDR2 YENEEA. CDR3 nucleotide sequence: TGTGCCAGCAGCTTACATGGGGGGACCGGGGAGCTGTTTTTT. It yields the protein CASSLHGGTGELFF. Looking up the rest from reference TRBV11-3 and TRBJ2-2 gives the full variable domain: EAGVVQSPRYKIIEKKQPVAFWCNPISGHNTLYWYLQNLGQGPELLIRYENEEAVDDSQLPKDRFSAERLKGVDSTLKIQPAELGDSAVYLCASSLHGGTGELFFGEGSRLTVL.

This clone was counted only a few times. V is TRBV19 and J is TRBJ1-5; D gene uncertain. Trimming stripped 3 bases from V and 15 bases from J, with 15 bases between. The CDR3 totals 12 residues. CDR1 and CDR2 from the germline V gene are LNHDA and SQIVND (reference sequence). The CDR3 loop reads CASSIGLSGAHF. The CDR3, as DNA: TGTGCCAGTAGTATTGGGTTGTCTGGTGCGCATTTT.

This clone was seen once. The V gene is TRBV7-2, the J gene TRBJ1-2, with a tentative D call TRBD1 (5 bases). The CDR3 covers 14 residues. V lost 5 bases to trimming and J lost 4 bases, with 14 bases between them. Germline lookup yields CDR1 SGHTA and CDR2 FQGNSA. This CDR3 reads CASSPKAGGYGYTF. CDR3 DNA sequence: TGTGCCAGCAGCCCTAAGGCCGGGGGCTATGGCTACACCTTC.

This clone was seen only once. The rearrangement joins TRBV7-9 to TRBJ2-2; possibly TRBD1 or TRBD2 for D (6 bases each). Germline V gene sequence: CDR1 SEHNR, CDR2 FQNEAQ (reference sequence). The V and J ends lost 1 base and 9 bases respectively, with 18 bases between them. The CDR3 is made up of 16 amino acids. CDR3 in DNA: TGTGCCAGCAGCTTAGTTCCGGGGGCTTTCTCCCGGGAGCTGTTTTTT. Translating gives CASSLVPGAFSRELFF.

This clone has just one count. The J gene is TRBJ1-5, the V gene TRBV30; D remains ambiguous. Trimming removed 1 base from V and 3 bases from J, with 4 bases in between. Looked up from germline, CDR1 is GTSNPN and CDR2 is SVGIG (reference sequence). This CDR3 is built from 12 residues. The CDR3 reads CAWSGVNQPQHF. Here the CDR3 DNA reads TGTGCCTGGAGTGGCGTCAATCAGCCCCAGCATTTT.

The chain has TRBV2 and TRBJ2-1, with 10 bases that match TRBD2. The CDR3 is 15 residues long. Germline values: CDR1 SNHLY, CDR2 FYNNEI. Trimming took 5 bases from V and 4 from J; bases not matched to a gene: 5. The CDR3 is CASSFGLADYNEQFF. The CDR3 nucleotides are TGTGCCAGCAGTTTCGGACTAGCGGATTACAATGAGCAGTTCTTC.

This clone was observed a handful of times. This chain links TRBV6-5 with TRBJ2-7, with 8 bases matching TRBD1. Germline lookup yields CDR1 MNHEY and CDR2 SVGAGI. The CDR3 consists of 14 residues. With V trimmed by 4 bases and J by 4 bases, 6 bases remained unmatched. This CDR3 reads CASSSTGGKYEQYF. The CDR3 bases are TGTGCCAGCAGTTCAACAGGGGGTAAATACGAGCAGTACTTC.

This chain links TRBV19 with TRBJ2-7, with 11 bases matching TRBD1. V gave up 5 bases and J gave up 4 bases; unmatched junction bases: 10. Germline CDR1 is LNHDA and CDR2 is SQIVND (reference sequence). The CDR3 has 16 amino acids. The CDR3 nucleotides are TGTGCCAGTAGTCAACTCGGGACAGGGGGATTATACGAGCAGTACTTC. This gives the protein CASSQLGTGGLYEQYF.

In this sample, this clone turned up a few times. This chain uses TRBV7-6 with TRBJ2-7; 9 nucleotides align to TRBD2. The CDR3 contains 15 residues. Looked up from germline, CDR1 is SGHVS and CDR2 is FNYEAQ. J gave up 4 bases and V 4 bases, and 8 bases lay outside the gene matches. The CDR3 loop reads CASSSRTSERYEQYF. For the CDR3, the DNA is TGTGCCAGCAGCTCGAGGACTAGCGAGAGGTACGAGCAGTACTTC. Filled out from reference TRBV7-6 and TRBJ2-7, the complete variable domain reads GAGVSQSPRYKVTKRGQDVALRCDPISGHVSLYWYRQALGQGPEFLTYFNYEAQQDKSGLPNDRFSAERPEGSISTLTIQRTEQRDSAMYRCASSSRTSERYEQYFGPGTRLTVT.

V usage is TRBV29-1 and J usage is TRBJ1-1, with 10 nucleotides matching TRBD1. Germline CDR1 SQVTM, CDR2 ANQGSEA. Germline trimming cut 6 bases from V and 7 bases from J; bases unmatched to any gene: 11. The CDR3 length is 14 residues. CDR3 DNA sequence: TGCAGCGTGTGGGACAGGGGAAGGGAAAGTGAAGCTTTCTTT. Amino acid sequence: CSVWDRGRESEAFF.

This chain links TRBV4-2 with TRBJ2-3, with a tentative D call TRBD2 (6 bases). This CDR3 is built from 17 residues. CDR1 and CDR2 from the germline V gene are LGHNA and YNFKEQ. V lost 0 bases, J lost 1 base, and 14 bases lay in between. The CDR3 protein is CASSQEPGGFRTDTQYF. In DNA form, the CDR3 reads TGTGCCAGCAGCCAAGAACCCGGAGGGTTTCGCACAGATACGCAGTATTTT.

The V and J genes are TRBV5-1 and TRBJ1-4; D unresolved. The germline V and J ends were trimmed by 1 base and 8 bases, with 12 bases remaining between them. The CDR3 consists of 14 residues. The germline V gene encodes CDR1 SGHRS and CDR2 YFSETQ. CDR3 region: CASSLLGESEKLFF. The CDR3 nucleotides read TGCGCCAGCAGCTTGCTAGGAGAAAGCGAAAAACTGTTTTTT.

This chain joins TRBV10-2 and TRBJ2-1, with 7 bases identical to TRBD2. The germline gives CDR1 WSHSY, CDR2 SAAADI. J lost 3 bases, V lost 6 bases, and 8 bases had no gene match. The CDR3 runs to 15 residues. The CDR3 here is CASRGLADNYNEQFF. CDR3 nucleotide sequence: TGCGCCAGCAGGGGGCTAGCGGACAACTACAATGAGCAGTTCTTC.

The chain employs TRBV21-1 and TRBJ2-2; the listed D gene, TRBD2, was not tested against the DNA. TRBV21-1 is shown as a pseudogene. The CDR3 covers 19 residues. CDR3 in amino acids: CASSKILTSGRMDTGELFF. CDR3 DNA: TGTGCCAGCAGCAAAATTTTGACTAGCGGGAGGATGGACACCGGGGAGCTGTTTTTT.

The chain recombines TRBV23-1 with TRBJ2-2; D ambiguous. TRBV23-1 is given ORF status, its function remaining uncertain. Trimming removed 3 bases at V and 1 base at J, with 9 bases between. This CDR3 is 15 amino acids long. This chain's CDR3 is CASSHPARNTGELFF. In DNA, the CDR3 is TGCGCCAGCAGTCACCCGGCGAGGAACACCGGGGAGCTGTTTTTT.

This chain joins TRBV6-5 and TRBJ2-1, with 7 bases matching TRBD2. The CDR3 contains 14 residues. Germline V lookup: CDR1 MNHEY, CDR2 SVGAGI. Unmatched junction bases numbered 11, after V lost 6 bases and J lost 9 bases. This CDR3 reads CASSQGGSTFEQFF. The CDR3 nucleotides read TGTGCCAGCAGCCAGGGAGGGAGTACGTTTGAGCAGTTCTTC.

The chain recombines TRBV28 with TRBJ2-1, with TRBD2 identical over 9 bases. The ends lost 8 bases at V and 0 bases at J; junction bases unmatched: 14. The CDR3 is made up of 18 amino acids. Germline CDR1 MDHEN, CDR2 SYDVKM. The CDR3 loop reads CASRFVAGGGSSYNEQFF. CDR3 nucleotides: TGTGCCAGCCGCTTTGTTGCGGGAGGGGGGAGCTCCTACAATGAGCAGTTCTTC.

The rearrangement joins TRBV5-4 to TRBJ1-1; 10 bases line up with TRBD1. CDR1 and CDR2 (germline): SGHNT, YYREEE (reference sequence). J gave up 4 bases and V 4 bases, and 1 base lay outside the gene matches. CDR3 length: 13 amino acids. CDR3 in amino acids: CASSGTGATEAFF. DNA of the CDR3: TGTGCCAGCAGCGGGACAGGGGCCACTGAAGCTTTCTTT.

This chain's CDR3 is CASSYVGGTGEQYF. In DNA, the CDR3 is TGTGCCAGCAGTTACGTGGGGGGAACAGGGGAGCAGTACTTC. The J gene is TRBJ2-7, the V gene TRBV6-6; D assignment may be TRBD1 or TRBD2 (6 bases each). V lost 2 bases, J lost 7 bases, and 15 bases lay in between. The CDR3 loop spans 14 amino acids. Germline V CDR1 and CDR2: MNHNY, SVGAGI (reference sequence).

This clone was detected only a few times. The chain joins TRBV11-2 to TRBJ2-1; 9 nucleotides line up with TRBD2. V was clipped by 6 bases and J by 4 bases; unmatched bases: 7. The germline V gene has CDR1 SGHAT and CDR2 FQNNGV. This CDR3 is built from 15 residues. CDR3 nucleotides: TGTGCCAGCAGGCCAACTAGCGGGCAGTACAATGAGCAGTTCTTC. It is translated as CASRPTSGQYNEQFF.

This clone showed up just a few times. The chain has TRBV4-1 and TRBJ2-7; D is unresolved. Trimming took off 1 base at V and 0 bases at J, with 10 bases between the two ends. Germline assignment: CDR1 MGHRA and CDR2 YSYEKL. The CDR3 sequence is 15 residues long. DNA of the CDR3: TGCGCCAGCAGCCAAGGTTCGCACAACTCCTACGAGCAGTACTTC. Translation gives CASSQGSHNSYEQYF.